This TCR beta chain is from a study of cytomegalovirus exposure and HLA in healthy donors. The CDR3 runs to 16 residues. V shed 6 bases and J 5 bases; nucleotides not matched to a gene: 15. Germline CDR1 and CDR2: SGHAT and FQNNGV. A word on this clone: No antigen is known for it.

PCR was performed using 60 Vbeta and 13 Jbeta primers. The data were produced by immunoSEQ multiplex PCR, yet TCRdb's version contains in-frame clones alone and is incomplete. The table records around 140,000 clones, more than 60% of them present only once. Broader study findings: Solely CMV serostatus was available to characterize immune exposure.

The V call is TRBV11-2, the J call TRBJ1-1, with TRBD1 matching 7 bases. The specimen was PBMCs. This clonotype was obtained from a woman between 18 and 30 years old in good health and CMV-seronegative. DNA for the CDR3: TGTGCCAGCAGGGGTTATCGGACAGGCCCCATGACTGAAGCTTTCTTT. Translation: CASRGYRTGPMTEAFF.